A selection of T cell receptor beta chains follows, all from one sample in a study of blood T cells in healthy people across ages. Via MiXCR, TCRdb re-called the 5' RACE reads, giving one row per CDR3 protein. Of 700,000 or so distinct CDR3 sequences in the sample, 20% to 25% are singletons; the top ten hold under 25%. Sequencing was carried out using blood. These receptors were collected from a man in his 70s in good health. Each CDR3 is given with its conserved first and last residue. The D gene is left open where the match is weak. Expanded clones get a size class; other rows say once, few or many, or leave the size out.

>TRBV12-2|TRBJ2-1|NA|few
CASRLGETSGVNNEQFF
TGTGCAAGTCGCTTAGGAGAGACTAGCGGGGTAAACAATGAGCAGTTCTTC
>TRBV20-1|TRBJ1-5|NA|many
CSLKEVGNQPQHF
TGCAGTCTAAAGGAAGTGGGGAATCAGCCCCAGCATTTT
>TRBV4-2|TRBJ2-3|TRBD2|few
CASSQELAGNTDTQYF
TGTGCCAGCAGCCAAGAGTTAGCGGGGAACACAGATACGCAGTATTTT
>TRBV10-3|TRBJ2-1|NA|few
CAISEFDEQFF
TGTGCCATCAGTGAGTTTGATGAGCAGTTCTTC
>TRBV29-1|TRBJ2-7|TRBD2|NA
CSVVPAGAYEQYF
TGCAGCGTTGTCCCAGCGGGAGCCTACGAGCAGTACTTC
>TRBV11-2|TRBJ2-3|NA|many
CASSLGNTQYF
TGTGCCAGCAGCTTAGGGAATACGCAGTATTTT
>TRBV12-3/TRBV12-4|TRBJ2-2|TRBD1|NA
CASSSQGVTGELFF
TGTGCCAGCAGTTCCCAGGGGGTTACCGGGGAGCTGTTTTTT
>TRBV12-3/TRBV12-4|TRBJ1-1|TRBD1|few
CASSFRQGVRSEAFF
TGTGCCAGCAGTTTCCGACAGGGGGTCCGCTCTGAAGCTTTCTTT
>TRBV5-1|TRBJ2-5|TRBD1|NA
CASSNGQGSPQYF
TGCGCCAGCAGCAACGGACAGGGATCGCCCCAGTACTTC
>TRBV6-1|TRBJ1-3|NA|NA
CASSEGRSSGNTIYF
TGTGCCAGCAGTGAAGGCCGCAGCTCTGGAAACACCATATATTTT
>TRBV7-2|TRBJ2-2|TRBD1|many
CASSRAWVGQAEELFF
TGTGCCAGCAGCCGAGCCTGGGTTGGACAGGCGGAGGAGCTGTTTTTT
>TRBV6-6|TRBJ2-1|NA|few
CASSYKVPKSSYNEQFF
TGTGCCAGCAGTTACAAAGTTCCGAAGAGCTCCTACAATGAGCAGTTCTTC
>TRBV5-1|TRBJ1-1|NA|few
CASSLQAGRTEAFF
TGCGCCAGCAGCTTGCAGGCAGGGAGGACTGAAGCTTTCTTT
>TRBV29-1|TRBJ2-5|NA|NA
CSARYRGRGEQYF
TGCAGCGCACGATACAGGGGTAGGGGGGAGCAGTACTTC
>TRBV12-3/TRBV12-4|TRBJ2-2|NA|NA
CASRSNFGELFF
TGTGCCAGCAGATCTAACTTCGGGGAGCTGTTTTTT
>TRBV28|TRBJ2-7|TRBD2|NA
CAIGGVTYEQYF
TGTGCCATTGGGGGGGTAACCTACGAGCAGTACTTC
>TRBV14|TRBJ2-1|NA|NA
CASSQDYFGNWQFF
TGTGCCAGCAGCCAAGATTATTTTGGGAATTGGCAGTTCTTC
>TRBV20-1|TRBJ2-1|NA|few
CSARGGGSSYNEQFF
TGCAGTGCTAGAGGTGGCGGAAGCTCCTACAATGAGCAGTTCTTC
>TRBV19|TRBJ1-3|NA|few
CASRETAGNTIYF
TGTGCCAGTAGGGAGACAGCTGGAAACACCATATATTTT
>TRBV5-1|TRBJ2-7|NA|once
CASSPGAYDTYEQYF
TGCGCCAGCAGCCCTGGAGCTTACGACACCTACGAGCAGTACTTC
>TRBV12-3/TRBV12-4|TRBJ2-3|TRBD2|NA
CASSSRDLSGGAADTQYF
TGTGCCAGCAGTTCGAGGGACCTTAGCGGGGGGGCCGCAGATACGCAGTATTTT
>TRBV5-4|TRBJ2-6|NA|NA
CASSLEGGNGANVLTF
TGTGCCAGCAGCTTGGAGGGAGGCAATGGGGCCAACGTCCTGACTTTC
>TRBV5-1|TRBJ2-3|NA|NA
CASSLGVQDTQYF
TGCGCCAGCAGCTTGGGAGTGCAAGATACGCAGTATTTT
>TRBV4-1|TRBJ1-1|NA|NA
CASSPPDLNTEAFF
TGCGCCAGCAGCCCGCCTGACTTGAACACTGAAGCCTTCTTT